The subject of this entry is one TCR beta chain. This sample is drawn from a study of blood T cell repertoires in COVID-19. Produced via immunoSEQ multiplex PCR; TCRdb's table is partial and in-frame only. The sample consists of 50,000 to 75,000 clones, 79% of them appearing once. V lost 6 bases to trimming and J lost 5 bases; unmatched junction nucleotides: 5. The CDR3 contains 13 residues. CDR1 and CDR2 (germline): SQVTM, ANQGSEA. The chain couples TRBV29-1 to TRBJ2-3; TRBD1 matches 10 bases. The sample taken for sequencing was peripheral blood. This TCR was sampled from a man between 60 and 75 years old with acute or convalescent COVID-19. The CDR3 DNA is TGCAGCGTGGACAGGGGGAAGAGAGATACGCAGTATTTT. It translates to CSVDRGKRDTQYF.